In its sample, the clone carrying this T cell receptor beta chain was seen many times. In germline, CDR1 is SEHNR, CDR2 FQNEAQ (reference sequence). With 3 bases removed from V and 3 bases from J, the gap between germline ends came to 11 bases. This CDR3 spans 15 amino acids. TCRdb ran MiXCR on the PCR reads and lists one entry per CDR3 protein. The sample has roughly 90,000 distinct CDR3 sequences, around a fifth seen once. The data were obtained in a study of molecular identifiers for immune sequencing clone quantification. Sequences were obtained from naive CD8+ T cells from blood, with Jurkat cell RNA spiked in. The sample's subset: FACS-sorted CD8+CD4-CCR7+CD45RA+ naive T cells. This TCR was sampled from a human donor in good health. Some libraries in this study had Jurkat cell RNA spiked in. V is TRBV7-9 and J is TRBJ2-2; TRBD2 might be the D (5 bases). The CDR3 here is CASSFLVGDTGELFF. CDR3 coding DNA: TGTGCCAGCAGCTTTCTAGTGGGAGACACCGGGGAGCTGTTTTTT. The whole variable domain, remainder taken from reference TRBV7-9 and TRBJ2-2, is DTGVSQNPRHKITKRGQNVTFRCDPISEHNRLYWYRQTLGQGPEFLTYFQNEAQLEKSRLLSDRFSAERPKGSFSTLEIQRTEQGDSAMYLCASSFLVGDTGELFFGEGSRLTVL.